These 30 T cell receptor beta chains came from one sample sequenced in a study of cytomegalovirus exposure and HLA in healthy donors. The PCR employed 60 Vbeta primers together with 13 Jbeta primers. TCRdb keeps only in-frame clones here, not all; method: immunoSEQ multiplex PCR. The sample contains more than 150,000 clones, around three quarters of which appear only once. The sample was PBMCs. The receptor set was obtained from a woman aged 45-65 years in good health and CMV-seropositive.

This chain connects TRBV7-2 to TRBJ1-1; TRBD1 agrees at 8 bases. Germline values: CDR1 SGHTA, CDR2 FQGNSA. Trimming cost V 2 bases and J 1 base; bases outside gene matches: 3. The CDR3 runs to 15 residues. The CDR3 coding sequence is TGTGCCAGCAGCTTATGGGGGACAGGGAACACTGAAGCTTTCTTT. Amino acids: CASSLWGTGNTEAFF.

This clone appeared once. The V call is TRBV6-1, the J call TRBJ2-7; tentatively, D is TRBD2 (5 bases). V lost 8 bases and J lost 6, with 20 bases in between. The CDR3 totals 14 residues. Germline assignment: CDR1 MNHNS and CDR2 SASEGT. The CDR3 reads CASFEASFLREQYF. CDR3 nucleotide sequence: TGTGCCAGCTTCGAAGCTAGCTTTTTACGCGAGCAGTACTTC.

The chain uses TRBV5-4 and TRBJ1-1, with D unclear. This CDR3 comprises 14 residues. From germline, CDR1 is SGHNT and CDR2 YYREEE (reference sequence). Trimming took off 1 base at V and 5 bases at J, with 12 bases between the two ends. This chain's CDR3 is CASSLQFSSTEAFF. Written as DNA, the CDR3 is TGTGCCAGCAGCTTGCAATTTTCGAGTACTGAAGCTTTCTTT.

This clone has a single count. The chain links TRBV5-1 to TRBJ2-3; 7 positions match TRBD1. CDR1 SGHRS and CDR2 YFSETQ come from the germline V gene. V dropped 2 bases and J dropped 4; count of bases not matched to a gene: 1. The length of the CDR3 is 13 residues. The CDR3 DNA sequence: TGCGCCAGCAGCTTACAGGGGTCAGATACGCAGTATTTT. Translation gives CASSLQGSDTQYF. Combining the CDR3 with reference TRBV5-1 and TRBJ2-3 gives the whole variable domain KAGVTQTPRYLIKTRGQQVTLSCSPISGHRSVSWYQQTPGQGLQFLFEYFSETQRNKGNFPGRFSGRQFSNSRSEMNVSTLELGDSALYLCASSLQGSDTQYFGPGTRLTVL.

This sequence joins TRBV28 and TRBJ2-4; TRBD1 is a possible D gene (6 bases). Germline assignment: CDR1 MDHEN and CDR2 SYDVKM. Trimming left V 8 bases short and J 0 bases short, with 23 bases between. The CDR3 spans 18 residues. CDR3: CASLKGQGSRVAKNIQYF. In DNA, the CDR3 is TGTGCCAGCCTGAAGGGACAAGGTTCGAGGGTAGCCAAAAACATTCAGTACTTC. The entire variable domain, with the rest obtained from reference TRBV28 and TRBJ2-4, is as follows: DVKVTQSSRYLVKRTGEKVFLECVQDMDHENMFWYRQDPGLGLRLIYFSYDVKMKEKGDIPEGYSVSREKKERFSLILESASTNQTSMYLCASLKGQGSRVAKNIQYFGAGTRLSVL.

As for this clone: This sample includes further DNA sequences coding for the same CDR3. The genes are TRBV9 and TRBJ1-3; TRBD1 agrees at 8 bases. Germline CDR1 is SGDLS and CDR2 is YYNGEE. The CDR3 extends over 15 amino acids. The V segment lost 4 bases and the J segment 4 bases; nucleotides outside the gene matches: 7. The CDR3 region has the DNA TGTGCCAGCAGCTTCCAGGGGGCTAGGGGAAACACCATATATTTT. Translated, it gives CASSFQGARGNTIYF.

The chain carries TRBV9 and TRBJ2-2; 9 bases line up with TRBD2. The CDR3 totals 16 residues. Trimming took 1 base from V and 3 from J; bases not matched to a gene: 4. The germline V gene encodes CDR1 SGDLS and CDR2 YYNGEE. CDR3 sequence (DNA): TGTGCCAGCAGCGTAAATCGCGGGAGGGACACCGGGGAGCTGTTTTTT. Protein: CASSVNRGRDTGELFF.

The J gene is TRBJ2-1, the V gene TRBV5-1; 9 bases are a match to TRBD1. Germline trimming cut 0 bases from V and 1 base from J; bases unmatched to any gene: 2. The CDR3 length is 16 residues. The germline V gene encodes CDR1 SGHRS and CDR2 YFSETQ. The CDR3 protein is CASSLVGTGSYNEQFF. In nucleotides, the CDR3 is TGCGCCAGCAGCTTGGTTGGGACAGGGTCCTACAATGAGCAGTTCTTC. Complete variable domain (other parts from reference TRBV5-1 and TRBJ2-1): KAGVTQTPRYLIKTRGQQVTLSCSPISGHRSVSWYQQTPGQGLQFLFEYFSETQRNKGNFPGRFSGRQFSNSRSEMNVSTLELGDSALYLCASSLVGTGSYNEQFFGPGTRLTVL.

The genes are TRBV7-9 and TRBJ2-5, with D perhaps TRBD2 (6 bases). The CDR3 runs 15 residues. Germline V CDR1 and CDR2: SEHNR, FQNEAQ (reference sequence). Trimming removed 3 bases from V and 1 base from J, with 12 bases in between. This CDR3 is CASSLVAASQETQYF. The CDR3 region has the DNA TGTGCCAGCAGCTTGGTAGCGGCCAGCCAAGAGACCCAGTACTTC. Full variable domain (outside the CDR3, taken from reference TRBV7-9 and TRBJ2-5): DTGVSQNPRHKITKRGQNVTFRCDPISEHNRLYWYRQTLGQGPEFLTYFQNEAQLEKSRLLSDRFSAERPKGSFSTLEIQRTEQGDSAMYLCASSLVAASQETQYFGPGTRLLVL.

The V gene is TRBV4-2, the J gene TRBJ2-4; TRBD2 matches 8 bases. Germline trimming cut 3 bases from V and 11 bases from J; bases unmatched to any gene: 18. The CDR3 sequence is 17 residues long. Germline V lookup: CDR1 LGHNA, CDR2 YNFKEQ. CDR3 nucleotide sequence: TGTGCCAGCAGCCATGAGGACGGGGCTAGCGGGTTCTGGGTTCAGTACTTC. It yields the protein CASSHEDGASGFWVQYF.

The gene calls are TRBV7-6 and TRBJ1-2, with TRBD1 matching 9 bases. The CDR3 consists of 13 residues. V was clipped by 4 bases and J by 8 bases; unmatched bases: 5. In germline, CDR1 is SGHVS, CDR2 FNYEAQ. CDR3 amino acids: CASSSGQGGGYTF. For the CDR3, the DNA is TGTGCCAGCAGCTCGGGACAGGGTGGCGGCTACACCTTC. The entire variable domain, with the rest obtained from reference TRBV7-6 and TRBJ1-2, is as follows: GAGVSQSPRYKVTKRGQDVALRCDPISGHVSLYWYRQALGQGPEFLTYFNYEAQQDKSGLPNDRFSAERPEGSISTLTIQRTEQRDSAMYRCASSSGQGGGYTFGSGTRLTVV.

V usage is TRBV28 and J usage is TRBJ1-2; 7 bases map to TRBD1. CDR1 is MDHEN, CDR2 SYDVKM, per germline. This CDR3 comprises 14 residues. J lost 3 bases, V lost 2 bases, and 3 bases had no gene match. CDR3 protein: CASSLRQGYYGYTF. The CDR3 coding sequence is TGTGCCAGCAGTTTAAGACAGGGATACTATGGCTACACCTTC.

The table lists this clone with a count of one. The V call is TRBV9, the J call TRBJ2-3; D not certain. This CDR3 has 14 amino acids. Germline V gene lookup returns CDR1 SGDLS and CDR2 YYNGEE. The V end lost 2 bases, the J end lost 0 bases, and 7 bases lay between the germline ends. For the CDR3, the DNA is TGTGCCAGCAGCGTGCGCCCTAGCACAGATACGCAGTATTTT. It yields the protein CASSVRPSTDTQYF.

The gene calls are TRBV16 and TRBJ2-3; no firm D call. Looked up from germline, CDR1 is KGHSY and CDR2 is FQNENV. The V and J ends lost 0 bases and 6 bases respectively, with 4 bases between them. This CDR3 has 12 amino acids. The CDR3, as DNA: TGTGCCAGCAGCCAATCCGGGGATACGCAGTATTTT. This gives the protein CASSQSGDTQYF.

This rearrangement joins TRBV11-3 to TRBJ2-3; maybe TRBD2 (6 bases). This CDR3 is 14 amino acids long. Germline values: CDR1 SGHNT, CDR2 YENEEA. The V end lost 3 bases, the J end lost 7 bases, and 14 bases lay between the germline ends. The CDR3 DNA follows: TGTGCCAGCAGCTTTCTGGCGGAGGGGAATACGCAGTATTTT. Translating it yields CASSFLAEGNTQYF.

A few counts support this clone. The chain carries TRBV5-1 and TRBJ2-1; D call uncertain. This CDR3 is built from 15 residues. Germline CDR1 SGHRS, CDR2 YFSETQ. The ends were cut back, 7 bases at V and 4 bases at J, with 18 bases in the middle. The CDR3 loop reads CASSLGSHGYNEQFF. CDR3 DNA: TGCGCCAGCTCCCTAGGCAGTCACGGATACAATGAGCAGTTCTTC. Full variable domain (outside the CDR3, taken from reference TRBV5-1 and TRBJ2-1): KAGVTQTPRYLIKTRGQQVTLSCSPISGHRSVSWYQQTPGQGLQFLFEYFSETQRNKGNFPGRFSGRQFSNSRSEMNVSTLELGDSALYLCASSLGSHGYNEQFFGPGTRLTVL.

V gene TRBV18 combines with J gene TRBJ1-1, with D perhaps TRBD1 (6 bases). This CDR3 is built from 13 residues. The germline gives CDR1 KGHSH, CDR2 LQKENI. V shed 8 bases and J shed 1 base, with 11 bases lying between them. The CDR3 bases are TGTGCCAGCATGGGGGCGCCGAACACTGAAGCTTTCTTT. Translated, it gives CASMGAPNTEAFF.

The chain carries TRBV29-1 and TRBJ1-1, with TRBD1 matching 7 bases. From germline, CDR1 is SQVTM and CDR2 ANQGSEA. The trim removed 2 bases at V and 5 bases at J, leaving 5 bases unmatched. CDR3 length: 13 residues. The CDR3, as DNA: TGCAGCGTTGAATGGGGACAGAGAACTGAAGCTTTCTTT. Its translation: CSVEWGQRTEAFF.

The rearrangement uses TRBV11-2 and TRBJ1-2, with 10 bases fitting TRBD1. The CDR3 has 14 residues. Germline-derived CDR1 and CDR2 are SGHAT and FQNNGV. The junction had 1 base not matched to a gene; V was cut back by 0 bases and J by 6 bases. The CDR3 region is CASSLEGQGHGYTF. In DNA form, the CDR3 reads TGTGCCAGCAGCTTAGAGGGACAGGGGCATGGCTACACCTTC.

V and J are TRBV10-3 and TRBJ1-5; D is unresolved. Deletions cut 0 bases from V and 4 bases from J, with 16 bases between. This CDR3 region has 17 residues. The V gene's germline CDR1 is ENHRY and CDR2 SYGVKD. CDR3 sequence reads: CAISESSSGYSNQPQHF. The CDR3 DNA follows: TGTGCCATCAGTGAGTCGAGTAGCGGATATTCAAATCAGCCCCAGCATTTT.

This clone was picked up a small number of times. The gene calls are TRBV6-5 and TRBJ1-5; 10 bases are a match to TRBD1. Looked up from germline, CDR1 is MNHEY and CDR2 is SVGAGI. The junction had 0 bases not matched to a gene; V was cut back by 5 bases and J by 2 bases. This CDR3 region has 14 residues. DNA of the CDR3: TGTGCCAGCAGTGGGACAGGGGGCAATCAGCCCCAGCATTTT. Translation: CASSGTGGNQPQHF.

V and J are TRBV5-6 and TRBJ1-2, with D tentatively TRBD1 (6 bases). Trimming pared 4 bases from V and 3 bases from J, leaving 7 bases between. This CDR3 comprises 12 residues. CDR1 and CDR2 (germline): SGHDT, YYEEEE. The CDR3 sequence is CASSPGDYGYTF. In DNA, the CDR3 is TGTGCCAGCAGCCCAGGGGACTATGGCTACACCTTC.

This sequence joins TRBV6-5 and TRBJ2-7; 8 nucleotides match TRBD2. Trimming cost V 5 bases and J 5 bases; bases outside gene matches: 11. CDR1 MNHEY and CDR2 SVGAGI come from the germline V gene. CDR3 length: 15 amino acids. The CDR3 DNA sequence: TGTGCCAGCAGTCCCTTTCGGCAGCGGGGGAACGAGCAGTACTTC. Protein: CASSPFRQRGNEQYF.

The V and J genes are TRBV18 and TRBJ2-3; 9 bases are a match to TRBD1. J gave up 2 bases and V 0 bases, and 3 bases lay outside the gene matches. Germline lookup yields CDR1 KGHSH and CDR2 LQKENI. The CDR3 runs 16 residues. The CDR3 spells CASSPPGQGSTDTQYF. The CDR3 DNA reads TGTGCCAGCTCACCACCGGGACAGGGATCCACAGATACGCAGTATTTT.

The CDR3 reads CASSLSGGGGYGYTF. The DNA for the CDR3 is TGTGCCAGCAGTTTATCGGGGGGGGGCGGCTATGGCTACACCTTC. The chain couples TRBV27 to TRBJ1-2, with a tentative D call TRBD1 (6 bases). This CDR3 has 15 residues. The V end was cut by 0 bases, the J end by 4 bases, with 12 bases between. Germline V gives CDR1 MNHEY, CDR2 SMNVEV (reference sequence).

The chain joins TRBV6-5 to TRBJ1-3; no definite D call. This CDR3 is built from 16 residues. Trimming removed 4 bases from V and 0 bases from J, with 13 bases in between. Germline V gene sequence: CDR1 MNHEY, CDR2 SVGAGI. CDR3 nucleotides: TGTGCCAGCAGTTTCTCAGAGGGAGGCTCTGGAAACACCATATATTTT. Protein product: CASSFSEGGSGNTIYF.

This chain links TRBV28 with TRBJ1-1; possible D gene TRBD1, 5 bases. V shed 3 bases and J shed 5 bases, with 13 bases lying between them. The CDR3 has 14 residues. The germline V gene encodes CDR1 MDHEN and CDR2 SYDVKM. The CDR3 reads CASSLVWEGTEAFF. CDR3 sequence (DNA): TGTGCCAGCAGTTTGGTTTGGGAGGGGACTGAAGCTTTCTTT.

The chain uses TRBV7-9 and TRBJ2-1; maybe TRBD1 (6 bases). The CDR3 runs to 16 residues. The germline V gene encodes CDR1 SEHNR and CDR2 FQNEAQ (reference sequence). The V end lost 0 bases, the J end lost 4 bases, and 13 bases lay between the germline ends. In DNA form, the CDR3 reads TGTGCCAGCAGCTTAGCCATCGGGACAAATTACAATGAGCAGTTCTTC. It encodes CASSLAIGTNYNEQFF.

This sequence joins TRBV4-3 and TRBJ1-2, with D tentatively TRBD1 (6 bases). Germline CDR1 is LGHNA and CDR2 is YSLEER. The CDR3 covers 17 residues. V lost 0 bases, J lost 4 bases, and 18 bases lay in between. The CDR3 sequence: CASSQDQGLLQGYGYTF. The CDR3 DNA follows: TGCGCCAGCAGCCAAGACCAAGGCTTATTACAGGGCTATGGCTACACCTTC.

The V call is TRBV5-4, the J call TRBJ2-7; D might be TRBD1 (6 bases). V lost 2 bases and J 3 bases, leaving 12 bases between the germline ends. Per germline, CDR1 SGHNT and CDR2 YYREEE (reference sequence). CDR3 size: 14 residues. CDR3 amino acids: CASSFPQGNYEQYF. The CDR3 nucleotides are TGTGCCAGCAGCTTTCCACAGGGTAACTACGAGCAGTACTTC.